The present T cell receptor beta chain was sequenced within a study of blood T cell repertoires in COVID-19. Study context: Material from acute and convalescent COVID-19 was sourced from the United States, Italy and Spain. T cells, B-cell-depleted T cells, or PBMCs supplied cDNA or gDNA.

Some clones are missing from TCRdb's copy, which holds only in-frame ones; the method was immunoSEQ multiplex PCR. This table has 250,000 or so clones, approximately 88% appearing once. From germline, CDR1 is MNHEY and CDR2 SVGAGI. V lost 2 bases and J lost 4, with 12 bases in between. The CDR3 runs to 15 residues. Individuals drawn from under 30 US areas were roughly 18 to 89 years old. Cohorts were based on clinical histories the participants reported. The J gene is TRBJ1-3, the V gene TRBV6-5; D remains ambiguous. Sequencing was performed on PBMCs or T cells enriched from blood (not recorded which). This TCR was recovered from a woman aged 25 to 39 with acute COVID-19. The CDR3: CASSYDGLGGNTIYF. DNA for the CDR3: TGTGCCAGCAGTTACGATGGTCTAGGAGGAAACACCATATATTTT.